This is a list of T cell receptor beta chains from one sample in a study of control samples from healthy donors and cancer patients. The protocol was immunoSEQ multiplex PCR, while the TCRdb copy is restricted to in-frame clones and leaves out a portion. The sample includes 150,000 or so clones, 85% to 95% of them seen just once. The sample consisted of blood. The receptors were gathered from a man aged 35 to 55 in good health. CDR3s include the opening cysteine and the closing phenylalanine or tryptophan. D genes are given only for firm matches. Some rows have no size entry. The others give once, few or many, or a class for an expanded clone.

V,length,J,size,D,DNA,CDR3
TRBV6-1,16,TRBJ1-5,once,.,TGTGCCAGCAGTGTTTCAGGGGCTCGGGGGAATCAGCCCCAGCATTTT,CASSVSGARGNQPQHF
TRBV6-5,13,TRBJ1-1,.,.,TGTGCCAGCAGTTACTTCGTGAACACTGAAGCTTTCTTT,CASSYFVNTEAFF
TRBV5-1,14,TRBJ2-1,.,.,TGCGCCAGCAGTGGGGGCCACTCCTACAATGAGCAGTTCTTC,CASSGGHSYNEQFF
TRBV25-1,11,TRBJ1-1,.,.,TGTGCCAGCAGGAAAAACGGTGAAGCTTTCTTT,CASRKNGEAFF
TRBV7-9,13,TRBJ1-2,.,.,TGTGCCAGCAGCCCAAATTACAACTATGGCTACACCTTC,CASSPNYNYGYTF
TRBV19,15,TRBJ1-1,.,.,TGTGCCAGTAGTTGGACCGTCACCATGAACACTGAAGCTTTCTTT,CASSWTVTMNTEAFF
TRBV5-5,17,TRBJ1-4,.,.,TGTGCCAGCAGCTTGAGGGTACAGGGTTCAACTAATGAAAAACTGTTTTTT,CASSLRVQGSTNEKLFF
TRBV7-8,13,TRBJ2-7,few,.,TGTGCCAGCAGCTTAACTAGGGGCTACGAGCAGTACTTC,CASSLTRGYEQYF
TRBV6-2/TRBV6-3,16,TRBJ2-2,.,.,TGTGCCAGCAGCAGTTCCAGGAACCCGAACACCGGGGAGCTGTTTTTT,CASSSSRNPNTGELFF
TRBV5-1,14,TRBJ2-3,.,.,TGCGCCAGCAGCTTGGGTCAGAGCACAGATACGCAGTATTTT,CASSLGQSTDTQYF
TRBV9,18,TRBJ2-3,.,TRBD2,TGTGCCAGCAGCGTAGCCGACCCGGGACTAGCAAGCACAGATACGCAGTATTTT,CASSVADPGLASTDTQYF
TRBV7-9,13,TRBJ2-1,.,.,TGTGCCAGCAGCTTGTGGGGTTCGGATGAGCAGTTCTTC,CASSLWGSDEQFF
TRBV11-2,17,TRBJ2-3,.,TRBD2,TGTGCCAGCAGCCCGGGACTAGCGGGGGGGTACAGAGATACGCAGTATTTT,CASSPGLAGGYRDTQYF
TRBV6-2/TRBV6-3,14,TRBJ1-1,.,.,TGTGCCAGCAGTTGGGGAGGGGTGAACACTGAAGCTTTCTTT,CASSWGGVNTEAFF
TRBV7-2,17,TRBJ2-3,.,.,TGTGCCAGCAGCTCGGCCAGTGGACGGACCCTAGATGGGACGCAGTATTTT,CASSSASGRTLDGTQYF
TRBV5-1,12,TRBJ1-4,.,.,TGCGCCAGCAGTTATCAGAATGAAAAACTGTTTTTT,CASSYQNEKLFF
TRBV5-4,15,TRBJ2-2,.,.,TGTGCCAGCAGCGTGGCCGGGACCCACACCGGGGAGCTGTTTTTT,CASSVAGTHTGELFF
TRBV7-2,13,TRBJ2-7,.,.,TGTGCCAGCAGCTCATTCGGCCCTGGGGAGCAGTACTTC,CASSSFGPGEQYF
TRBV4-1,17,TRBJ1-6,.,.,TGCGCCAGCAGCCAAGAGGCTGACAGCTCCTATAATTCACCCCTCCACTTT,CASSQEADSSYNSPLHF
TRBV18,17,TRBJ2-3,.,.,TGTGCCAGCTCACCATTGTCAGGGCGGCACGGCACAGATACGCAGTATTTT,CASSPLSGRHGTDTQYF
TRBV2,15,TRBJ2-3,.,TRBD2,TGTGCCAGCACTCCGACTAGCGGGGGGGCCGGTACGCAGTATTTT,CASTPTSGGAGTQYF
TRBV6-1,14,TRBJ1-5,.,.,TGTGCCAGCAGTGACGTAGCAGGAGTTCAGCCCCAGCATTTT,CASSDVAGVQPQHF
TRBV2,11,TRBJ1-1,.,.,TGTGCCAGCAGTTTCAACACTGAAGCTTTCTTT,CASSFNTEAFF
TRBV7-8,15,TRBJ2-2,once,.,TGTGCCAGCAGCTTCTTAGCGTTGGCTATCGGGGAGCTGTTTTTT,CASSFLALAIGELFF
TRBV7-8,14,TRBJ2-7,.,.,TGTGCCAGCAGCTCCACAGGACACCTTTACGAGCAGTACTTC,CASSSTGHLYEQYF
TRBV19,15,TRBJ2-7,.,.,TGTGCCAGTAGGGCGAAAAATAAGAGGGGCGGCGAGCAGTACTTC,CASRAKNKRGGEQYF
TRBV12-3/TRBV12-4,13,TRBJ1-5,.,.,TGTGCCAGCAGTTTATTAGAGAATCAGCCCCAGCATTTT,CASSLLENQPQHF
TRBV7-3,14,TRBJ1-1,.,.,TGTGCCAGCAGCCAAAACCAGGACAGCACTGAAGCTTTCTTT,CASSQNQDSTEAFF
TRBV27,15,TRBJ2-3,.,TRBD2,TGTGCCAGCAGTGGGAGGGTTGGAGGAACAGATACGCAGTATTTT,CASSGRVGGTDTQYF
TRBV19,13,TRBJ1-1,.,.,TGTGCCAGTAGTATAAATTTGGACACTGAAGCTTTCTTT,CASSINLDTEAFF
TRBV27,15,TRBJ1-2,.,.,TGTGCCAGCAGTTTATCCCTCTCGGGTATGACAAGCTACACCTTC,CASSLSLSGMTSYTF
TRBV2,15,TRBJ1-4,.,.,TGTGCCAGCACTCCGGAGGGGACTGGGGGAGAAAAACTGTTTTTT,CASTPEGTGGEKLFF
TRBV5-1,17,TRBJ2-3,.,TRBD2,TGCGCCAGCAGCTTGAAGCCTGGGCGGGGGGGAACAGATACGCAGTATTTT,CASSLKPGRGGTDTQYF
TRBV6-5,14,TRBJ1-4,.,.,TGTGCCAGCAGGCCGGGGGCAGTTACTGAAAAACTGTTTTTT,CASRPGAVTEKLFF
TRBV19,15,TRBJ2-7,.,TRBD2,TGTGCCAGTAGCACCCGCGCTAGCGGGGGCTACGAGCAGTACTTC,CASSTRASGGYEQYF
TRBV9,13,TRBJ2-7,.,.,TGTGCCAGCAGCCCCTCCGGGGGCAACGAGCAGTACTTC,CASSPSGGNEQYF
TRBV6-2/TRBV6-3,13,TRBJ1-5,.,.,TGTGCCAGCTGCCTTAACACGAATCAGCCCCAGCATTTT,CASCLNTNQPQHF
TRBV30,14,TRBJ1-2,.,.,TGTGCCTTAGAGAAGGGGGGGGTGAACTATGGCTACACCTTC,CALEKGGVNYGYTF
TRBV7-2,14,TRBJ1-2,.,TRBD1,TGTGCCAGCAGCCCATCGACAGGGGGCGTTGGCTACACCTTC,CASSPSTGGVGYTF
TRBV15,15,TRBJ2-7,once,TRBD1,TGTGCCACCAGCTTCACTACAGGGGACCCCTACGAGCAGTACTTC,CATSFTTGDPYEQYF
TRBV7-9,14,TRBJ1-3,.,.,TGTGCCAGCACCACAGGAATACCTGGAAACACCATATATTTT,CASTTGIPGNTIYF
TRBV19,11,TRBJ2-7,.,.,TGTGCCAGTAGTTCTCAATACGAGCAGTACTTC,CASSSQYEQYF
TRBV6-6,15,TRBJ1-3,.,.,TGTGCCAGCAGTTACTTCCCTAGCTCTGGAAACACCATATATTTT,CASSYFPSSGNTIYF
TRBV4-1,14,TRBJ2-3,once,.,TGCGCCAGCAGCCCCCGGGACAACACAGATACGCAGTATTTT,CASSPRDNTDTQYF
TRBV27,15,TRBJ1-2,.,TRBD1,TGTGCCAGCAGTCCCAACAGGGGGCTGAGCTATGGCTACACCTTC,CASSPNRGLSYGYTF
TRBV29-1,16,TRBJ2-1,.,.,TGCAGCGTTGAAGGAGCAGAGATAAGCTCCTACAATGAGCAGTTCTTC,CSVEGAEISSYNEQFF
TRBV29-1,13,TRBJ2-7,.,TRBD1,TGCAGCGTCGCAAGCGACAGGGCCTACGAGCAGTACTTC,CSVASDRAYEQYF
TRBV12-3/TRBV12-4,13,TRBJ1-6,.,.,TGTGCCAGCAGCCGTACAGGGAGAGCGCCCCTCCACTTT,CASSRTGRAPLHF
TRBV6-5,13,TRBJ1-5,.,.,TGTGCCAGCAGGGTTGCGACAGACCAGCCCCAGCATTTT,CASRVATDQPQHF
TRBV19,16,TRBJ1-5,.,.,TGTGCCAGTAGACTGGGCGGCACGAATAGCAATCAGCCCCAGCATTTT,CASRLGGTNSNQPQHF
TRBV19,14,TRBJ1-1,.,.,TGTGCCAGTAGCTACGGGCCCCCGAACACTGAAGCTTTCTTT,CASSYGPPNTEAFF